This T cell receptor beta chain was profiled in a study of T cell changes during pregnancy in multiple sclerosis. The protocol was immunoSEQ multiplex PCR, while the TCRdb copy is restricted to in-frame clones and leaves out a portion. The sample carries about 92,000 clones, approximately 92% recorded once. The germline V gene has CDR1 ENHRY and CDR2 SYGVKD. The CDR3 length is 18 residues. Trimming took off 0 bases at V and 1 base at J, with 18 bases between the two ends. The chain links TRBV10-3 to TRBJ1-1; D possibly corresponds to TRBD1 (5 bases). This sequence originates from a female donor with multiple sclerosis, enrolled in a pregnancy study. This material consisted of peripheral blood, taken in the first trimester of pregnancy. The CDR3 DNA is TGTGCCATCAGTGAGTCTAGGACCCCCGATGGGGCGAACACTGAAGCTTTCTTT. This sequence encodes CAISESRTPDGANTEAFF.